This TCR beta chain was retrieved from a study of control samples from healthy donors and cancer patients. The germline gives CDR1 MNHNY, CDR2 SVGAGI (reference sequence). The CDR3 is made up of 14 amino acids. The V gene lost 2 bases and the J gene lost 4 bases, with 8 bases spanning the gap. Clones were read by immunoSEQ multiplex PCR, and TCRdb kept only the in-frame ones, dropping some. Of about 12,000 clones in the sample, roughly 88% were seen once. The TCR comes from a male donor with melanoma. The gene calls are TRBV6-6 and TRBJ1-4; possible D gene TRBD1, 5 bases. The material sequenced was formalin-fixed, paraffin-embedded tissue. The CDR3 reads CASSYTGLNEKLFF. For the CDR3, the DNA is TGTGCCAGCAGTTACACGGGGCTTAATGAAAAACTGTTTTTT.